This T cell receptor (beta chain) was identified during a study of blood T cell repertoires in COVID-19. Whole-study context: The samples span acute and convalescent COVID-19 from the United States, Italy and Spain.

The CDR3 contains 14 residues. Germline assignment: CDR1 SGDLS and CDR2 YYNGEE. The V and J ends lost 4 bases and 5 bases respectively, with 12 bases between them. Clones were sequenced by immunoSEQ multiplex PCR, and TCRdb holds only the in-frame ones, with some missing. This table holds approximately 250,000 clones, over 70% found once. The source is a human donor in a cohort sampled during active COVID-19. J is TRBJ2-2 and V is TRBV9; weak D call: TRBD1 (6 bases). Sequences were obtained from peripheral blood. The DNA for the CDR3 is TGTGCCAGCAGCAGACGAACAGGGACCGGGGAGCTGTTTTTT. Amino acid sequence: CASSRRTGTGELFF.